The TCR beta chain under discussion was sequenced for a study of liver allograft versus peripheral blood T cells. Across the study: T cell receptor repertoires in transplanted livers were compared with those in recipients' peripheral blood. Study-wide points: Reported data describe T cell receptor repertoires within liver allografts as differing from those in peripheral blood.

This clonotype is medium-sized within its sample. Antigen: not known. TCRdb reprocessed the reads via MiXCR and lists one record per CDR3 protein. The sample includes some 8,000 distinct CDR3 sequences, approximately 17% seen only once; the top ten take 4% to 4.5%. Germline loops: CDR1 LNHDA, CDR2 SQIVND (reference sequence). CDR3 size: 15 residues. V lost 5 bases and J lost 2, with 16 bases in between. V and J are TRBV19 and TRBJ2-7, with D unclear. The sequence derives from a human patient who had a liver transplant. Some T cells could come from the graft donor. This CDR3 reads CASSVQSKGTYEQYF. The CDR3 bases are TGTGCCAGTAGTGTCCAGTCAAAGGGTACCTACGAGCAGTACTTC.